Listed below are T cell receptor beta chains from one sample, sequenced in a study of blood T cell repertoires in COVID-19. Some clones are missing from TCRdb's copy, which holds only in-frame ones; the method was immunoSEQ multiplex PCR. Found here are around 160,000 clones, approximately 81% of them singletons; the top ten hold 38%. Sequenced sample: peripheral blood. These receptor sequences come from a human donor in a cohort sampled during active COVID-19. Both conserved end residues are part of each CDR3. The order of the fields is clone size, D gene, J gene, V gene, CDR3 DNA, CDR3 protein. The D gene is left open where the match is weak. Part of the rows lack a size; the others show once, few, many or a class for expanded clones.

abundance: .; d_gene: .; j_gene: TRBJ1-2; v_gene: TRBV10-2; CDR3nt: TGCGCCAGCAGTGAATTCTCCGGACACCCAAAGTTCTATGGCTACACCTTC; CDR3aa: CASSEFSGHPKFYGYTF
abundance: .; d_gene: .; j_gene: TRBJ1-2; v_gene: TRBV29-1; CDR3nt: TGCAGCGTTGCGGAGAACTATGGCTACACCTTC; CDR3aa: CSVAENYGYTF
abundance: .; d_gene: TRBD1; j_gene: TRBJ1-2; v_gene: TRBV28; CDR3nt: TGTGCCAGCAGCTCGGGACAGTATATCTACACCTTC; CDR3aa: CASSSGQYIYTF
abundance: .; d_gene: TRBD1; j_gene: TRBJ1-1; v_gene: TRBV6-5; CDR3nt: TGTGCCAGCAGTTACACGGGACAGAAGAACACTGAAGCTTTCTTT; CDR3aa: CASSYTGQKNTEAFF
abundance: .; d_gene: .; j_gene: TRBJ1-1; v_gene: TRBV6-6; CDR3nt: TGTGCCAGCAGCTCCCTGACAGGTGGAAAAGCTTTCTTT; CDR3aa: CASSSLTGGKAFF
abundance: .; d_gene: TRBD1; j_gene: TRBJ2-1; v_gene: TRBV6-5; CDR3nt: TGTGCCAGCAGTTACTCTAGACAGGGGGGGGATGAGCAGTTCTTC; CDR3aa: CASSYSRQGGDEQFF
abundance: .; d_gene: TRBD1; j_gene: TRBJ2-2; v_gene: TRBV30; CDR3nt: TGTGCCTGGAGAAACAGGGGACCGAACACCGGGGAGCTGTTTTTT; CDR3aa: CAWRNRGPNTGELFF
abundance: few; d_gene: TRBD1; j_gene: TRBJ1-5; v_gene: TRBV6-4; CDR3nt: TGTGCCAGCAGTGACTCGGACAGGCGAAGCAATCAGCCCCAGCATTTT; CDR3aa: CASSDSDRRSNQPQHF
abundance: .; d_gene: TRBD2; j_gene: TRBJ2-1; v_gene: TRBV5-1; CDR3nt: TGCGCCAGCAGAATAACCACTAGCGGGGGGTTTAGTGAGCAGTTCTTC; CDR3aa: CASRITTSGGFSEQFF
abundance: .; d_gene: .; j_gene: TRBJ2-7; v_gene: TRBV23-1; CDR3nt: TGCGCCAGCAGTCAATCGTCCGGGGAAGAGCAGTACTTC; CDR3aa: CASSQSSGEEQYF
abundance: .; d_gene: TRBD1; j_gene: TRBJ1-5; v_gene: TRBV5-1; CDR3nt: TGCGCCAGCAGTACCGGGACAGGGGATCAGCCCCAGCATTTT; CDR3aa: CASSTGTGDQPQHF
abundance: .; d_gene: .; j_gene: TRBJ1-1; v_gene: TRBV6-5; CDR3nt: TGTGCCAGCAGGGGGCAAGCGAACACTGAAGCTTTCTTT; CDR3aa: CASRGQANTEAFF
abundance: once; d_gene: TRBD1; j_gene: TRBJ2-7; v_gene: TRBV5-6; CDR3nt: TGTGCCAGCAGCTTGGGGGACAGGGCGGACGAGCAGTACTTC; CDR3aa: CASSLGDRADEQYF
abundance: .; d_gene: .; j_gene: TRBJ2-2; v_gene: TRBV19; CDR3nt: TGTGCCAGTAGGGTCGACTACTACACCGGGGAGCTGTTTTTT; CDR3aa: CASRVDYYTGELFF
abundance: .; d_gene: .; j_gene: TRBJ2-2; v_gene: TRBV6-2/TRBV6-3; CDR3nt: TGTGCCAGCAGTATCGCTACTTTGAACACCGGGGAGCTGTTTTTT; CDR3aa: CASSIATLNTGELFF
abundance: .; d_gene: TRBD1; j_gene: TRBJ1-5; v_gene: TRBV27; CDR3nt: TGTGCCAGCGGGGACAGGGGATCAAATCAGCCCCAGCATTTT; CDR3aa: CASGDRGSNQPQHF
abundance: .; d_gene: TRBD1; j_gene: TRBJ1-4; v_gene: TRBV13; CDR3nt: TGTGCCAGCAGCTCGCCCGGGACAGGGGAGGCAAAACTGTTTTTT; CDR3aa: CASSSPGTGEAKLFF
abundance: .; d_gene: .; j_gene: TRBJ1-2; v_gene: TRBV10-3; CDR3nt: TGTGCCATCAGTGAGTTAACGGGGAGTCTCTATGGCTACACCTTC; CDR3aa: CAISELTGSLYGYTF
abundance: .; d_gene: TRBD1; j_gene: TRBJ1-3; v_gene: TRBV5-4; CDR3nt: TGTGCCAGCAGCTCCCGGGGACAGATTTTCTCTGGAAACACCATATATTTT; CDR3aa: CASSSRGQIFSGNTIYF
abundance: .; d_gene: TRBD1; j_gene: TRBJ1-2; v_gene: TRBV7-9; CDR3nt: TGTGCCAGCAGCTTCTTAAAACAGGGGGCGCCCGATGGCTACACCTTC; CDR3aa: CASSFLKQGAPDGYTF
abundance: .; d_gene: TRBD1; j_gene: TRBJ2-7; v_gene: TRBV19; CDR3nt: TGTGCCAGTAGTGCCGGGACAGGGGACGAGCAGTACTTC; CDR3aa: CASSAGTGDEQYF
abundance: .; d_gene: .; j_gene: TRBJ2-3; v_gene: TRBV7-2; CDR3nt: TGTGCCAGCTACAGGGTGGCTAGCACAGATACGCAGTATTTT; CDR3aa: CASYRVASTDTQYF
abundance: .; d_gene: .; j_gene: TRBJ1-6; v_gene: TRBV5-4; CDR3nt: TGTGCCAGCAGCCCCCGGGGTAACTATAATTCACCCCTCCACTTT; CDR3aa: CASSPRGNYNSPLHF
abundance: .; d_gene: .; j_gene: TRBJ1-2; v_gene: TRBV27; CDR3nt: TGTGCCAGCGGCTCGGGGTTGGAGCGGGGCTACACCTTC; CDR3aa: CASGSGLERGYTF
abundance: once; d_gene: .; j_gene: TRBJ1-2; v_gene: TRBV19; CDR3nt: TGTGCCAGTAGTATAGGCTTACAGGGCAGGGGAATTTCTGGCTACACCTTC; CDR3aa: CASSIGLQGRGISGYTF
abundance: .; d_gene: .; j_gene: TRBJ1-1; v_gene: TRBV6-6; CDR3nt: TGTGCCAGCAGACGTCCCGAGAGGACTGAAGCTTTCTTT; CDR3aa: CASRRPERTEAFF
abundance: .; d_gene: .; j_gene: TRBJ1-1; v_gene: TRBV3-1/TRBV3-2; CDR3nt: TGTGCCAGCAGCCAAGATCAGGTGAACACTGAAGCTTTCTTT; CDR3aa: CASSQDQVNTEAFF
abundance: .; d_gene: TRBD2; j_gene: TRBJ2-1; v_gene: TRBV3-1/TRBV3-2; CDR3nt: TGTGCCAGCAGCCCTCCGGGACTAGCGGGGGGGCATGGTGAGCAGTTCTTC; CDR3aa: CASSPPGLAGGHGEQFF
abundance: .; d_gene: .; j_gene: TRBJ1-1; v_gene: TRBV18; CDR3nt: TGTGCCAGCTCACCAGGGGAGTACACTGAAGCTTTCTTT; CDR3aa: CASSPGEYTEAFF
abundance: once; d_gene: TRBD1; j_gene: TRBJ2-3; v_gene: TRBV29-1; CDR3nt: TGCAGCGCTGCCATCCCGGACAGGGGGCAAGGAGATACGCAGTATTTT; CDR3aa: CSAAIPDRGQGDTQYF
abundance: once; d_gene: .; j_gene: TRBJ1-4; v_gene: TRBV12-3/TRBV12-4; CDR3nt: TGTGCCAGCAATGAAATGGGGGGAGAAAAACTGTTTTTT; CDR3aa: CASNEMGGEKLFF
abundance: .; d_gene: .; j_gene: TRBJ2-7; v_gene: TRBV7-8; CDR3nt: TGTGCCAGCAGCCCTAAGACCTACGAGCAGTACTTC; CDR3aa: CASSPKTYEQYF
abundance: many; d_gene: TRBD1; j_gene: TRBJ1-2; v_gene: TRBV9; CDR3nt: TGTGCCAGCAGCCCAGGACAGGGGGCAAGGGGCTACACCTTC; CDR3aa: CASSPGQGARGYTF
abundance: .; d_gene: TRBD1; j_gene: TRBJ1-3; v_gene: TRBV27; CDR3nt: TGTGCCAGCAGTTCCCCGGGACAGGGGAGAAACACCATATATTTT; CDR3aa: CASSSPGQGRNTIYF
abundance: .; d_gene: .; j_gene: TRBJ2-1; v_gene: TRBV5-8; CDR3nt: TGTGCCAGCAGCTTGGCCACGAGTTTACGGGGAAATGAGCAGTTCTTC; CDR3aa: CASSLATSLRGNEQFF
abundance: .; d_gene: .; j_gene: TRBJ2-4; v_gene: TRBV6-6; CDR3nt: TGTGCCAGCTCATCGACCGGGGGGCCCAAAAACATTCAGTACTTC; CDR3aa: CASSSTGGPKNIQYF
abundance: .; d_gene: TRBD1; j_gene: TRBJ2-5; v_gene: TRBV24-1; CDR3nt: TGTGCCACCAGTGAACCTCGGACAGGGGGCAAAGAGACCCAGTACTTC; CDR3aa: CATSEPRTGGKETQYF
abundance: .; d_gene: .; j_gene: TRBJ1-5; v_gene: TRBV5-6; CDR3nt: TGTGCCAGCAGCTTGGGGCGGCTTAGCAATCAGCCCCAGCATTTT; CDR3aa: CASSLGRLSNQPQHF
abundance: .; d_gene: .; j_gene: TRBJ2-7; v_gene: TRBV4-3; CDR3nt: TGCGCCAGCAGCCAAGATTGGAATGGGGCTGGCGAGCAGTACTTC; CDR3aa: CASSQDWNGAGEQYF
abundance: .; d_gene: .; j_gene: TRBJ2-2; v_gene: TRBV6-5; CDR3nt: TGTGCCAGCACCCGGTTGGACACCGGGGAGCTGTTTTTT; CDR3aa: CASTRLDTGELFF
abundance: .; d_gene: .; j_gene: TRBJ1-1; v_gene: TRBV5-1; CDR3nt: TGCGCCAGCAGCCGAGAGGGAGGGGTAACGAACACTGAAGCTTTCTTT; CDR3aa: CASSREGGVTNTEAFF
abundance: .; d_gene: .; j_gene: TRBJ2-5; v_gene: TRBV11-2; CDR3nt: TGTGCCTCGGGGCCGGGGGACGGCCAGGAGACCCAGTACTTC; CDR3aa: CASGPGDGQETQYF
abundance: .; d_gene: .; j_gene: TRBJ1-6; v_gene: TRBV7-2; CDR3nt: TGTGCCAGCAGCTTAGCGCCCAGGGGCGATAATTCACCCCTCCACTTT; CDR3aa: CASSLAPRGDNSPLHF
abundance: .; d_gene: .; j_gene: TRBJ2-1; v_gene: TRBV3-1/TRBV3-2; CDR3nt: TGTGCCAGCAGCCCCCTCAGGGGCGGGAGTGAGCAGTTCTTC; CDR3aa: CASSPLRGGSEQFF
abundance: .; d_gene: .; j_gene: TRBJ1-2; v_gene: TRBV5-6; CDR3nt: TGTGCCAGCATCCCAGGGTTGGGGTATGGCTACACCTTC; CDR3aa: CASIPGLGYGYTF
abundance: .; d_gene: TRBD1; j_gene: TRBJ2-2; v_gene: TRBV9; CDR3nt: TGTGCCAGCAGCGCTAACCGGGACAGGGCTAACACCGGGGAGCTGTTTTTT; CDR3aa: CASSANRDRANTGELFF
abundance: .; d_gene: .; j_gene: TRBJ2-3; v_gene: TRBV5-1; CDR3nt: TGCGCCAGCAGCACAACCGGAAGGGACTGGGGGAGCACAGATACGCAGTATTTT; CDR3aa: CASSTTGRDWGSTDTQYF
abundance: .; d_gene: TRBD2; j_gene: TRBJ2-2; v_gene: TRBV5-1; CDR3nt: TGCGCCAGCAGTCCCTTTGGGACTAGGAGCGAAGGCGGGGAGCTGTTTTTT; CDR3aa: CASSPFGTRSEGGELFF
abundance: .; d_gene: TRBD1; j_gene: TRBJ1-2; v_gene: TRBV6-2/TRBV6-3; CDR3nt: TGTGCCAGCAGTCTAACAGGGGGCAATGGCTACACCTTC; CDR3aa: CASSLTGGNGYTF
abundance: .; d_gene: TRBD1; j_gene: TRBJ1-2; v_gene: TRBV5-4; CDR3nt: TGTGCCAGCACCCGGACAGGGGGCAGTAACTATGGCTACACCTTC; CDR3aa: CASTRTGGSNYGYTF
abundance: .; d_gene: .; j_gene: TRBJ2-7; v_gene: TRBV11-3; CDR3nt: TGTGCCAGCAGCTTAGGTACAGCTACCTACGAGCAGTACTTC; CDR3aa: CASSLGTATYEQYF
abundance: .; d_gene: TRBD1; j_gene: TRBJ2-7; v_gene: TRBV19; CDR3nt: TGTGCCAGTAGTAGTGGAAGTGCCCAGGGGGCTAACGAGCAGTACTTC; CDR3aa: CASSSGSAQGANEQYF
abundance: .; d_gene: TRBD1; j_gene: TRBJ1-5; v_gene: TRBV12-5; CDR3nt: TGTGCTAGTGGTTTGGTACAGGGGGCGGGAAGCAATCAGCCCCAGCATTTT; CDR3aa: CASGLVQGAGSNQPQHF
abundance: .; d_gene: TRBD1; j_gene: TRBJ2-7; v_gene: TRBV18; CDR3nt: TGTGCCAGCTCATCAAGACAGGGGAAATCCTACGAGCAGTACTTC; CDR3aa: CASSSRQGKSYEQYF